This T cell receptor (beta chain) was sequenced during a study of T cell repertoires in cytomegalovirus infection. The study, taken as a whole, reports: HLA-C-restricted CMV-specific TCR beta clonotypes were dominant in the ex vivo response.

Of note for this clonotype: As yet, its antigen is unknown.

TCRdb re-called the reads with MiXCR, one entry per CDR3 protein. The data contain over 85,000 distinct CDR3 sequences, 16% of them seen just once; the ten biggest clones take up less than 10%. Germline CDR1 reads SGHVS; CDR2 reads FQNEAQ. The V end lost 8 bases, the J end lost 4 bases, and 18 bases lay between the germline ends. The CDR3 has 15 amino acids. The J gene is TRBJ1-3, the V gene TRBV7-8; the D is unclear. The sample comprised PBMCs. The receptor was derived from a human donor in good health (CMV status not recorded). Some clones in this sample may be carry-over from other donors' samples. CDR3 in amino acids: CASSPGRGIGNTIYF. CDR3 nucleotide sequence: TGTGCCAGCTCTCCCGGTCGGGGTATCGGAAACACCATATATTTT.